This TCR beta chain was profiled in a study of radiotherapy plus CTLA-4 blockade in lung cancer. At the level of the study: The study recorded objective responses in about 20% of patients and disease control in approximately 33%.

This CDR3 has 16 residues. CDR1 and CDR2 from the germline V gene are MNHEY and SMNVEV (reference sequence). V trimming: 1 base; J trimming: 6 bases; junction bases outside the gene matches: 9. Focal radiation and CTLA-4 blockade (ipilimumab) were tested in chemo-refractory metastatic non-small-cell lung cancer patients. This clone was found a few times. Its cognate antigen is unknown. The data were produced by immunoSEQ multiplex PCR, yet TCRdb's version contains in-frame clones alone and is incomplete. Found here are approximately 30,000 clones, 70% to 90% of them singletons; the top ten hold just under 25%. Points from the study as a whole: Interferon-beta, together with early blood T cell clone dynamics, reportedly best predicted response. Expansion of tumor-derived TCR clones was observed in blood after radiotherapy plus ipilimumab.

Sequencing used peripheral blood, obtained from a patient treated with radiotherapy plus ipilimumab. The genes are TRBV27 and TRBJ1-1; 9 bases are shared with TRBD1. This sequence originates from a human donor with non-small cell lung cancer that progressed on radiotherapy plus ipilimumab. The CDR3 coding sequence is TGTGCCAGCAGTTTATATACGGGACAGGGTAGCCCTGAAGCTTTCTTT. It translates to CASSLYTGQGSPEAFF.